This T cell receptor (beta chain) was sequenced in a study of cytomegalovirus exposure and HLA in healthy donors. PCR amplification relied on 60 Vbeta primers (plus 13 Jbeta primers). Some clones are missing from TCRdb's copy, which holds only in-frame ones; the method was immunoSEQ multiplex PCR. The table includes some 200,000 clones, roughly four fifths detected once. In regard to this clone: Its target is not known.

V was pared by 6 bases and J by 3 bases, with 8 bases of the junction left unmatched. The CDR3 totals 14 residues. CDR1 and CDR2 (germline): SQVTM, ANQGSEA. Study results and limitations: Analysis was carried out at a later point, and it linked a missense DCLRE1C variant to TCR beta V- and J-gene trimming. Prior analysis indicated that the majority of TCR beta V segments exhibited productivity approximately 87% or approximately 30% of the time. The authors listed 150 or so TCR beta chains as cytomegalovirus-associated.

This TCR came from a girl aged 10 to 17 in good health and CMV-seronegative. Sequencing input: PBMCs. The chain employs TRBV29-1 and TRBJ2-1; 7 positions agree with TRBD1. CDR3 bases: TGCAGCGTACACAGGGGTAACCTCTACAATGAGCAGTTCTTC. This codes for CSVHRGNLYNEQFF.